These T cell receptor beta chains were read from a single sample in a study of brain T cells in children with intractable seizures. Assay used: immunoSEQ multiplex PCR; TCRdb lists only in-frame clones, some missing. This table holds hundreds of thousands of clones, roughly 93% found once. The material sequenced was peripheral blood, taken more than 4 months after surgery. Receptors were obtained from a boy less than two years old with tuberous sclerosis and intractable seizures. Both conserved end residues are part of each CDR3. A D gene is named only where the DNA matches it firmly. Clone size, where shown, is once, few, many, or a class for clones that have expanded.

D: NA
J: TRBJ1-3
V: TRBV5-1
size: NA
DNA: TGCGCCAGCAGCTTCGGCCCTGGAAGCTCTGGAAACACCATATATTTT
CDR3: CASSFGPGSSGNTIYF

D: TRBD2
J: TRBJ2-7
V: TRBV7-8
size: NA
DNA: TGTGCCAGCAGCTCCGGACTAGCGGGGGCCCCAGGCCACGAGCAGTACTTC
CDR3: CASSSGLAGAPGHEQYF

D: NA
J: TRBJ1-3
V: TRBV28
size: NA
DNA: TGTGCCAGCAGTTTTCGCCGCACCGGAAACACCATATATTTT
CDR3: CASSFRRTGNTIYF

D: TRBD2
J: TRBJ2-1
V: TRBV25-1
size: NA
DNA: TGTGCCAGCAGTGAGCGGACTAGCGGATCCTTTGAGGAGTTCTTC
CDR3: CASSERTSGSFEEFF

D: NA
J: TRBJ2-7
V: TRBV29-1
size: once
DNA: TGCAGCGTTTGGGAACTAGGGACCTACGAGCAGTACTTC
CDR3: CSVWELGTYEQYF

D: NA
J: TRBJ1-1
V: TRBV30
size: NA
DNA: TGTGCCTGGAGTGTAACCGCTGAAGCTTTCTTT
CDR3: CAWSVTAEAFF

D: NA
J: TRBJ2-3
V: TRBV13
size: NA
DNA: TGTGCCAGCAGCTTAGTTTCAGATACGCAGTATTTT
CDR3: CASSLVSDTQYF

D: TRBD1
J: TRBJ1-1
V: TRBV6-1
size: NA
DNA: TGTGCCAGCAGTGAAGGGAGTTATCGACAGGGACGAACGTCCATGAACACTGAAGCTTTCTTT
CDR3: CASSEGSYRQGRTSMNTEAFF

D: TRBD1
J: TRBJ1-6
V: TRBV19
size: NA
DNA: TGTGCCAGTAGTCTCCCGGGACAGGCTACTTCACCCCTCCACTTT
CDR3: CASSLPGQATSPLHF

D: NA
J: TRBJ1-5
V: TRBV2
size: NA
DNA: TGTGCCAGCAGTGAATGGAGGGACAGCAATCAGCCCCAGCATTTT
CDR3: CASSEWRDSNQPQHF

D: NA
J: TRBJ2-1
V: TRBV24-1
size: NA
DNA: TGTGCCACCAGTGACCGATATGAGCAGTTCTTC
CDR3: CATSDRYEQFF

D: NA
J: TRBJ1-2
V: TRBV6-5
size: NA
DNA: TGTGCCAGCAGTTACGGAAGGGGGAGGCATGGCTACACCTTC
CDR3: CASSYGRGRHGYTF

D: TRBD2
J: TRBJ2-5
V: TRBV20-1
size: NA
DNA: TGCAGTGCTAGAGAAACCTTGACTAGCTACTTC
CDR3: CSARETLTSYF

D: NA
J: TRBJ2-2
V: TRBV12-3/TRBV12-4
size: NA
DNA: TGTGCCAGCAGTCCCCCCGGGGAGCTGTTTTTT
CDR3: CASSPPGELFF

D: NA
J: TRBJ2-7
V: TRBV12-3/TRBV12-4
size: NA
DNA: TGTGCCAGCAGCTCCTTAGTCCCCTACGAGCAGTACTTC
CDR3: CASSSLVPYEQYF

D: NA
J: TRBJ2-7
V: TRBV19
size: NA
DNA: TGTGCCAGTAGCCAAATCGGAGCAACCTACGAGCAGTACTTC
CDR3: CASSQIGATYEQYF

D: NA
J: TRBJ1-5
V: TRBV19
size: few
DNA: TGTGCCTGCCGGAGGGGACGCAATCAGCCCCAGCATTTT
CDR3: CACRRGRNQPQHF

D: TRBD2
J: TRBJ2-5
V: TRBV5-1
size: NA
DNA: TGCGCCAGCAGCTTGGTGACTAGCCGCCAAAAGGGAGAGACCCAGTACTTC
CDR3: CASSLVTSRQKGETQYF

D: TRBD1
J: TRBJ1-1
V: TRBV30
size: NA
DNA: TGTGCCTGCACCCCCGTCCCGACAGGGCGAACTGAAGCTTTCTTT
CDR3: CACTPVPTGRTEAFF

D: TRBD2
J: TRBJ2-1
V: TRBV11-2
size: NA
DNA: TGTGCCAGCAGCTTAGCGGGGGGGAACAATGAGCAGTTCTTC
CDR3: CASSLAGGNNEQFF

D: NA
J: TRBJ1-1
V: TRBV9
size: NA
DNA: TGTGCCAGCAGCGTAGTGGCCACAAACACTGAAGCTTTCTTT
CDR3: CASSVVATNTEAFF

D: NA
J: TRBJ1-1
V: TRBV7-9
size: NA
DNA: TGTGCCAGCAGCCTCCGGGGGAAAGCTTTCTTT
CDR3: CASSLRGKAFF

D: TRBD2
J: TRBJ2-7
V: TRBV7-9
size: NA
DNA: TGTGCCAGCAGCCCACCGGGGGGGACGCAGCAGTACTTC
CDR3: CASSPPGGTQQYF